The present entry profiles one T cell receptor beta chain with its context. Its antigen is unidentified. These data come from a study of Tregs in tolerant kidney transplant recipients. Findings of the study overall: Biological reproducibility was not directly addressed in this study. Tregs expanded with activated donor B cells seemed most donor-specific. Tolerant patients' donor-specific Tregs expanded beyond overall Tregs, suggesting antigen-driven growth. Changing PCR primers prevented nucleotide comparison between some patients' samples.

From germline, CDR1 is SQVTM and CDR2 ANQGSEA. V lost 6 bases, J lost 2 bases, and 7 bases stayed unmatched. The CDR3 is 14 amino acids. Method: immunoSEQ multiplex PCR; TCRdb's copy keeps in-frame clones and lacks some. This repertoire shows under 95,000 clones, more than 85% found once; its top ten account for approximately 0.33%. The chain carries TRBV29-1 and TRBJ2-7; 10 positions match TRBD1. This sequence was found in a human donor who received a combined kidney and bone marrow transplant. The specimen was Tregs from blood, collected before the transplant. The CDR3 loop is CSVVRDRGAYEQYF. DNA of the CDR3: TGCAGCGTCGTCAGGGACAGGGGCGCCTACGAGCAGTACTTC.